Listed below are T cell receptor beta chains from one sample, sequenced in a study of blood T cell repertoires in COVID-19. Here immunoSEQ multiplex PCR was the method, and the copy in TCRdb shows in-frame clones only, minus some. The repertoire includes about 250,000 clones, 80% to 90% of them detected once, and about 1.7% sits in the top ten. The specimen was PBMCs or T cells enriched from blood (not recorded which). The source of these receptors is a man aged 35 to 55 who had recovered from COVID-19. CDR3s include the opening cysteine and the closing phenylalanine or tryptophan. The order of the fields is J gene, D gene, CDR3 length, V gene, CDR3 protein, CDR3 DNA. The D gene is left open where the match is weak.

>TRBJ1-6|-|17|TRBV15
CATSRGRPGHGDSPLHF
TGTGCCACCAGCAGAGGCAGGCCGGGACATGGGGATTCACCCCTCCACTTT
>TRBJ1-1|TRBD1|16|TRBV18
CASSPPSGTGDTEAFF
TGTGCCAGCTCACCACCCTCCGGGACAGGGGACACTGAAGCTTTCTTT
>TRBJ1-1|TRBD1|13|TRBV27
CASSLLPTGGAFF
TGTGCCAGCAGTTTACTACCTACAGGGGGAGCTTTCTTT
>TRBJ2-2|TRBD2|16|TRBV2
CASSGPGTSNAGELFF
TGTGCCAGCAGTGGGCCCGGGACTAGTAACGCCGGGGAGCTGTTTTTT
>TRBJ1-5|TRBD1|15|TRBV30
CAWSGTGGGYQPQHF
TGTGCCTGGAGTGGGACAGGCGGGGGGTATCAGCCCCAGCATTTT
>TRBJ1-2|-|15|TRBV9
CASSVGEGTNYGYTF
TGTGCCAGCAGCGTAGGGGAGGGGACTAACTATGGCTACACCTTC
>TRBJ2-1|TRBD2|17|TRBV9
CASALSSTGGPGNEQFF
TGTGCCAGCGCGCTCTCCTCCACGGGGGGGCCGGGCAATGAGCAGTTCTTC
>TRBJ2-5|TRBD2|14|TRBV4-2
CASSPGTRKETQYF
TGTGCCAGCAGCCCGGGGACTAGAAAAGAGACCCAGTACTTC
>TRBJ2-1|TRBD2|15|TRBV5-1
CASSSGLAVFDEQFF
TGCGCCAGCAGCTCGGGACTAGCGGTTTTTGATGAGCAGTTCTTC
>TRBJ1-2|-|13|TRBV5-8
CASRRGPAYGYTF
TGTGCCAGCAGGCGGGGTCCAGCCTATGGCTACACCTTC
>TRBJ1-5|-|15|TRBV6-2/TRBV6-3
CASSTRGRGSQPQHF
TGTGCCAGCAGCACTAGAGGCAGGGGTAGCCAGCCCCAGCATTTT